The 10 T cell receptor beta chains presented below share a single source sample, sequenced in a study of T cells in Graves' hyperthyroidism and ophthalmopathy. Amplified TCR beta CDR3 regions derived from RNA transcripts. When the TCR CDR3 underwent first-round RT-PCR, the HTBI primer set was used. From the multiplex PCR reads, TCRdb called clonotypes with MiXCR, one entry per CDR3 protein. Among roughly 500,000 distinct CDR3 sequences listed, over 35% were seen once. The material sequenced was peripheral blood or thyroid tissue (not recorded which). The receptors derive from an adult woman with Graves' disease, either hyperthyroidism or ophthalmopathy (not recorded which).

The rearrangement joins TRBV7-9 to TRBJ1-4; TRBD1 aligns across 7 bases. CDR1 and CDR2 from the germline V gene are SEHNR and FQNEAQ (reference sequence). V shed 3 bases and J 7 bases; nucleotides not matched to a gene: 11. This CDR3 contains 16 residues. The CDR3 loop is CASSFTYGTVGEKLFF. For the CDR3, the DNA is TGTGCCAGCAGCTTCACCTACGGGACAGTGGGTGAAAAACTGTTTTTT. Full variable domain (missing parts from reference TRBV7-9 and TRBJ1-4): DTGVSQNPRHKITKRGQNVTFRCDPISEHNRLYWYRQTLGQGPEFLTYFQNEAQLEKSRLLSDRFSAERPKGSFSTLEIQRTEQGDSAMYLCASSFTYGTVGEKLFFGSGTQLSVL.

This clonotype turned up a few times. The rearrangement links TRBV30 to TRBJ1-5, with 7 bases aligning to TRBD1. Trimming cost V 5 bases and J 6 bases; bases outside gene matches: 7. The CDR3 runs to 13 residues. Germline V gene lookup returns CDR1 GTSNPN and CDR2 SVGIG (reference sequence). DNA of the CDR3: TGTGCCTGGGGTGACAGGGTGGGTCAGCCCCAGCATTTT. Protein product: CAWGDRVGQPQHF. The variable domain in full, with the rest retrieved from reference TRBV30 and TRBJ1-5, is SQTIHQWPATLVQPVGSPLSLECTVEGTSNPNLYWYRQAAGRGLQLLFYSVGIGQISSEVPQNLSASRPQDRQFILSSKKLLLSDSGFYLCAWGDRVGQPQHFGDGTRLSIL.

The chain couples TRBV6-5 to TRBJ2-7; 11 bases are shared with TRBD1. The CDR3 covers 16 residues. The junction had 7 bases not matched to a gene; V was cut back by 2 bases and J by 4 bases. Germline-derived CDR1 and CDR2 are MNHEY and SVGAGI. The CDR3 DNA sequence: TGTGCCAGCAGTTACGCCGGGACAGGGGGGCTATACGAGCAGTACTTC. Protein sequence: CASSYAGTGGLYEQYF.

In DNA form, the CDR3 reads TGTGCCATCAATAGGGGACAGGGGTTGGGCACTGAAGCTTTCTTT. Its protein is CAINRGQGLGTEAFF. The rearrangement joins TRBV10-3 to TRBJ1-1, with 10 bases matching TRBD1. Germline V lookup: CDR1 ENHRY, CDR2 SYGVKD. The CDR3 extends over 15 amino acids. Germline trimming cut 7 bases from V and 4 bases from J; bases unmatched to any gene: 9.

This chain uses TRBV15 with TRBJ2-1, with 9 bases identical to TRBD2. From germline, CDR1 is LNHNV and CDR2 YYDKDF (reference sequence). CDR3 length: 17 amino acids. J was trimmed by 5 bases and V by 2 bases; bases with no gene match: 10. CDR3 region: CATSRLSGTSLDNEQFF. In nucleotides, the CDR3 is TGTGCCACCAGCAGACTCTCCGGGACTAGCCTCGACAATGAGCAGTTCTTC.

This clonotype was found many times. The chain employs TRBV29-1 and TRBJ1-2, with 8 positions matching TRBD1. Trimming removed 7 bases from V and 8 bases from J; junction bases left unmatched: 9. Germline CDR1 reads SQVTM; CDR2 reads ANQGSEA. The CDR3 consists of 12 residues. The CDR3 loop is CSGYGQGEGYTF. CDR3 DNA sequence: TGCAGCGGCTATGGACAGGGTGAAGGCTACACCTTC.

This clonotype has at least ten counts. V gene TRBV12-3 or TRBV12-4 combines with J gene TRBJ1-3; no definite D call. This CDR3 is built from 13 residues. Trimming took 6 bases from V and 4 from J, leaving 10 bases between them. For the CDR3, the DNA is TGTGCCAGCAGACCGGGCGTGGGAAACACCATATATTTT. It yields the protein CASRPGVGNTIYF.

This clonotype was seen many times. V usage is TRBV5-6 and J usage is TRBJ1-5; 11 nucleotides match TRBD1. The CDR3 is made up of 18 amino acids. V was clipped by 3 bases and J by 1 base; unmatched bases: 9. The V gene's germline CDR1 is SGHDT and CDR2 YYEEEE. In DNA form, the CDR3 reads TGTGCCAGCAGCTCCGGGACAGGGGGTTCCTTCAGCAATCAGCCCCAGCATTTT. Translation gives CASSSGTGGSFSNQPQHF.

This clonotype was picked up many times. The rearrangement joins TRBV2 to TRBJ2-7; D call uncertain. Germline-derived CDR1 and CDR2 are SNHLY and FYNNEI. This CDR3 has 15 amino acids. The V end lost 2 bases, the J end lost 0 bases, and 11 bases lay between the germline ends. This chain's CDR3 is CASSETVGYSYEQYF. Written as DNA, the CDR3 is TGTGCCAGCAGTGAAACGGTAGGATACTCCTACGAGCAGTACTTC.

The CDR3 loop reads CAISRGTSGYEQYF. The DNA of the CDR3 is TGTGCCATCAGTAGGGGGACTAGCGGGTACGAGCAGTACTTC. The chain uses TRBV10-3 and TRBJ2-7; TRBD2 matches 12 bases. The CDR3 sequence is 14 residues long. J was trimmed by 4 bases and V by 5 bases; bases with no gene match: 3. Germline V gene lookup returns CDR1 ENHRY and CDR2 SYGVKD.